The 6 T cell receptor beta chains below come from one sample, sequenced in a study of blood T cell repertoires in COVID-19. Method: immunoSEQ multiplex PCR; TCRdb's copy keeps in-frame clones and lacks some. Among fewer than 300,000 clones listed, 65% to 90% were seen once. Source material: peripheral blood. All receptors derive from a human donor in a cohort sampled during active COVID-19.

The rearrangement links TRBV13 to TRBJ2-1, with a weak D call TRBD1 (6 bases). The CDR3 is 12 residues long. Trimming pared 7 bases from V and 8 bases from J, leaving 12 bases between. CDR1 PRHDT and CDR2 FYEKMQ come from the germline V gene (reference sequence). CDR3 loop: CASNNRVDEQFF. The CDR3 bases are TGTGCCAGCAATAACAGGGTTGATGAGCAGTTCTTC.

This clone was observed once. This sequence joins TRBV6-2 or TRBV6-3 and TRBJ1-6, with 9 bases fitting TRBD1. Trimming removed 2 bases from V and 9 bases from J; junction bases left unmatched: 5. Per germline, CDR1 MNHEY and CDR2 SVGEGT. The CDR3 is 15 residues long. The CDR3 here is CASSYGTGYGSPLHF. The CDR3 DNA sequence: TGTGCCAGCAGTTACGGGACAGGGTACGGTTCACCCCTCCACTTT.

CDR3 residues: CASSLSPRMDGRDTQYF. The DNA of the CDR3 is TGTGCCAGCAGTTTATCCCCCAGGATGGATGGCAGAGATACGCAGTATTTT. The rearrangement uses TRBV27 and TRBJ2-3; no reliable D call. The germline V gene has CDR1 MNHEY and CDR2 SMNVEV (reference sequence). The CDR3 is 17 residues long. With 0 bases removed from V and 5 bases from J, the gap between germline ends came to 18 bases.

V usage is TRBV7-9 and J usage is TRBJ2-5; 7 bases align to TRBD1. The CDR3 extends over 15 amino acids. Per the germline V gene, CDR1 is SEHNR and CDR2 is FQNEAQ (reference sequence). J gave up 5 bases and V 0 bases, and 6 bases lay outside the gene matches. DNA for the CDR3: TGTGCCAGCAGCTTAGCTGGGCCCAGGGGGGAGACCCAGTACTTC. Translation: CASSLAGPRGETQYF.

The rearrangement uses TRBV7-9 and TRBJ2-2; TRBD2 matches 7 bases. Germline V gives CDR1 SEHNR, CDR2 FQNEAQ (reference sequence). This CDR3 is 15 amino acids long. V dropped 3 bases and J dropped 6; count of bases not matched to a gene: 7. CDR3 region: CASSFAAGMSGELFF. In DNA form, the CDR3 reads TGTGCCAGCAGCTTCGCAGCGGGAATGTCCGGGGAGCTGTTTTTT.

This clone was detected only once. The rearrangement joins TRBV5-4 to TRBJ1-2; no clear D. This CDR3 has 13 amino acids. Trimming took 4 bases from V and 4 from J, leaving 11 bases between them. Germline V lookup: CDR1 SGHNT, CDR2 YYREEE (reference sequence). The chain's CDR3 is CASSPRVSYGYTF. The CDR3 nucleotides read TGTGCCAGCAGCCCCCGGGTATCCTATGGCTACACCTTC. The entire variable domain, with the rest obtained from reference TRBV5-4 and TRBJ1-2, is as follows: ETGVTQSPTHLIKTRGQQVTLRCSSQSGHNTVSWYQQALGQGPQFIFQYYREEENGRGNFPPRFSGLQFPNYSSELNVNALELDDSALYLCASSPRVSYGYTFGSGTRLTVV.